This T cell receptor (beta chain) was identified in a study of T-cell memory formation after mild COVID-19. About the study: Clustering of TCRs was largely donor specific.

Study-wide findings and caveats: Contracting CD4+ clones lay largely in CM and EM, with CD8+ ones residing in EMRA. Clones that got smaller from day 15 to 85 had even CD4/CD8, while clones growing later tipped toward CD4+. Pre-infection memory carried some responding clones, suggesting that cross-reactive memory joined.

From germline, CDR1 is DFQATT and CDR2 SNEGSKA (reference sequence). The CDR3 consists of 13 residues. The germline V and J ends were trimmed by 0 bases and 7 bases, with 12 bases remaining between them. Via MiXCR, TCRdb re-called the 5' RACE reads, giving one row per CDR3 protein. This repertoire shows 170,000 or so distinct CDR3 sequences, around 21% found once; its top ten account for 23%. This clonotype has a handful of counts. Its antigen is still unknown. This chain links TRBV20-1 with TRBJ1-1; no definite D call. This clonotype originated in an adult woman who had mild COVID-19 (a few samples of this study predate the infection). Cell type and time point are not known. The sequenced sample was PBMCs or a T cell subset sorted from them (not recorded which). The CDR3 coding sequence is TGCAGTGCTAGAGATGGGGTATCGGTTGAAGCTTTCTTT. Translated: CSARDGVSVEAFF.